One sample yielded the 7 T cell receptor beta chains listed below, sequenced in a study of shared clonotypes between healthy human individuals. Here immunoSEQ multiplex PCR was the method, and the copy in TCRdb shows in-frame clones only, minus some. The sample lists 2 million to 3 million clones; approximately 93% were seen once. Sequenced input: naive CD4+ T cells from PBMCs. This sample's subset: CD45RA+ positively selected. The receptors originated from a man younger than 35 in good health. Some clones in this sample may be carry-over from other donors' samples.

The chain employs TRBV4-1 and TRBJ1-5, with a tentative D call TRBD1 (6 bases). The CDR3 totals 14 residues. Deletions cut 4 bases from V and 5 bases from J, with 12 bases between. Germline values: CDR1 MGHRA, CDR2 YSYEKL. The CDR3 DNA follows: TGCGCCAGCAGCCCCGACAGGCTGGATCAGCCCCAGCATTTT. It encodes CASSPDRLDQPQHF.

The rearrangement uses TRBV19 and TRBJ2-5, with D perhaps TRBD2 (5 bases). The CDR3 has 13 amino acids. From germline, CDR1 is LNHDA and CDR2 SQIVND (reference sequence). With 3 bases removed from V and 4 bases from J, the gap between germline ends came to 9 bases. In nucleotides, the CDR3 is TGTGCCAGTAGTATGGGTGCGGGAGAGACCCAGTACTTC. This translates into CASSMGAGETQYF.

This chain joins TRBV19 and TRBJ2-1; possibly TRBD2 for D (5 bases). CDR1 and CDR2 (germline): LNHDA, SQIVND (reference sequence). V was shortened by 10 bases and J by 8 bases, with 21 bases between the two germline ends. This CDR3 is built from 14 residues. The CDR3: CATIAKGAEDEQFF. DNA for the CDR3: TGTGCCACGATTGCGAAGGGAGCAGAGGATGAGCAGTTCTTC.

The CDR3 nucleotides are TGCGCCAGCAGCTTAGACACCCTCTCCTACGAGCAGTACTTC. This encodes CASSLDTLSYEQYF. The chain joins TRBV5-1 to TRBJ2-7; no firm D call. CDR3 length equals 14 residues. The ends were cut back, 2 bases at V and 0 bases at J, with 9 bases in the middle. Germline values: CDR1 SGHRS, CDR2 YFSETQ.

CDR3 sequence: CASSLERGRASYEQYF. The CDR3 DNA is TGCGCCAGCAGCCTTGAACGCGGGAGGGCTTCCTACGAGCAGTACTTC. The chain joins TRBV4-1 to TRBJ2-7, with 9 bases lining up with TRBD2. Germline CDR1 MGHRA, CDR2 YSYEKL. The CDR3 runs 16 residues. Trimming took 4 bases from V and 1 from J; bases not matched to a gene: 8.

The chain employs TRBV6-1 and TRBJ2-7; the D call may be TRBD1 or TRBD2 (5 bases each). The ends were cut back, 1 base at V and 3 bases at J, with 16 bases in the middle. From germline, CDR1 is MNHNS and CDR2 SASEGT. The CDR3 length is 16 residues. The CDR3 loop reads CASSEGDEGPDYEQYF. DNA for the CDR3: TGTGCCAGCAGTGAAGGGGATGAGGGACCCGACTACGAGCAGTACTTC.

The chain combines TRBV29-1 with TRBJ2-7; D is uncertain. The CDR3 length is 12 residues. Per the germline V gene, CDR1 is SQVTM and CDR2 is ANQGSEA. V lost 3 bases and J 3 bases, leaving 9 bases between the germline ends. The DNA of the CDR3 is TGCAGCGTTGAGAGGCAGAACTACGAGCAGTACTTC. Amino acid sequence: CSVERQNYEQYF.